This entry describes one T cell receptor (beta chain). The entry originates in a study of T cell responses to AZD1222 COVID-19 vaccine. Some clones are missing from TCRdb's copy, which holds only in-frame ones; the method was immunoSEQ multiplex PCR. The repertoire holds approximately 100,000 clones, with 85% to 90% as singletons. The sequenced sample was peripheral blood, obtained on day 0 of AZD1222 vaccination. This sequence originates from an adult in good health.

As DNA, the CDR3 is TGTGCCAGTAGTAGGGATGGGGGGTCGGACCAAGAGACCCAGTACTTC. This sequence encodes CASSRDGGSDQETQYF. The chain joins TRBV19 to TRBJ2-5; D is possibly TRBD2 (6 bases). Per the germline V gene, CDR1 is LNHDA and CDR2 is SQIVND (reference sequence). The V gene lost 4 bases and the J gene lost 0 bases, with 15 bases spanning the gap. The CDR3 has 16 amino acids.